A selection of T cell receptor beta chains follows, all from one sample in a study of monozygotic twins with inflammatory bowel disease. TCRdb reanalyzed the 5' RACE reads, giving one entry per CDR3 protein sequence and no DNA. The sample totals about 380,000 distinct CDR3 sequences. The source material was blood. The receptors were sampled from a human donor with ulcerative colitis or Crohn's disease, or a healthy co-twin of an affected twin (not recorded which). The CDR3 runs from the conserved cysteine through the conserved F or W.

v_call	j_call	cdr3_aa
TRBV7-9	TRBJ1-2	CASSLATGVNGYTF
TRBV7-7	TRBJ2-3	CASSSSGLVTDTQYF
TRBV12-3/TRBV12-4	TRBJ2-4	CASRSAIAGKNIQYF
TRBV6-2/TRBV6-3	TRBJ2-7	CASSYLAAEQYF
TRBV5-1	TRBJ2-7	CASSAKDEGYYEQYF
TRBV7-2	TRBJ1-5	CASSTQALIGPQHF
TRBV30	TRBJ1-1	CAWSEHVWNTEAFF
TRBV6-1	TRBJ2-3	CASGELAGGRGYTDTQYF
TRBV10-3	TRBJ2-1	CAISAGVSSNEQFF
TRBV2	TRBJ2-2	CASKGEGGELFF
TRBV24-1	TRBJ2-5	CATSDPRGAETQYF
TRBV18	TRBJ1-2	CASSRPGQGLYGYTF
TRBV6-5	TRBJ2-6	CASSYPSGSGANVLTF
TRBV6-1	TRBJ1-2	CASRKPQGSGYGYTF
TRBV5-6	TRBJ1-2	CASSFGTYGGYGYTF
TRBV5-4	TRBJ2-7	CASSYTGGREQYF
TRBV12-3/TRBV12-4	TRBJ1-1	CASVRNTEAFF
TRBV25-1	TRBJ2-2	CASSESLLTGELFF
TRBV5-1	TRBJ2-1	CASSANRVGDNEQFF
TRBV29-1	TRBJ2-3	CSVDRGRGTDTQYF
TRBV5-1	TRBJ1-6	CASSVNPGTSSGSPLHF
TRBV12-3/TRBV12-4	TRBJ2-7	CASSKDYEQYF
TRBV7-2	TRBJ2-6	CASSLRTSPGANVLTF
TRBV28	TRBJ2-7	CASSLSATGGLHEQYF
TRBV10-3	TRBJ2-1	CAISDRGGGSNEQFF
TRBV5-6	TRBJ2-5	CASSLGGTVKKETQYF
TRBV6-1	TRBJ2-1	CASSIWDSRRSFYNEQFF
TRBV14	TRBJ2-7	CASSQGQGWGVYF
TRBV6-2/TRBV6-3	TRBJ1-1	CASTLQGYYTEAFF
TRBV11-1	TRBJ2-2	CASSLVGSPGELFF
TRBV20-1	TRBJ2-2	CSASGQGYTGELFF
TRBV9	TRBJ2-7	CASSTGLAAVYEQYF
TRBV29-1	TRBJ2-2	CSSKRGAGGELFF
TRBV9	TRBJ2-7	CASSGEEIGSYEQYF
TRBV29-1	TRBJ2-1	CSGRAPGLHEQFF
TRBV27	TRBJ1-1	CASSSRDRNLNTEAFF
TRBV5-6	TRBJ1-6	CASSLQGARHNSPLHF
TRBV4-1	TRBJ2-1	CASSQVVAGGKGEQFF